The sequence of this T cell receptor beta chain was determined in a study of neoadjuvant anti-PD-1 for oral cavity cancer. In the study overall: Before surgery, most patients got three to four biweekly 3 mg/kg nivolumab doses.

Analysis of PBMCs was direct, with no culture step. Most PBMC samples had 480 ng input DNA in six replicates. Profiling relied on immunoSEQ multiplex PCR, and the TCRdb table lists in-frame clones only, not all of them. The table shows 15,000 to 20,000 clones, with about 61% occurring only once. The CDR3 loop spans 13 amino acids. Germline V gene data show CDR1 as SGHRS and CDR2 as YFSETQ. The V end lost 4 bases, the J end lost 0 bases, and 6 bases lay between the germline ends. A few counts support this clone. The receptor comes from a person aged 40 to 85 with oral cavity squamous cell carcinoma. The gene calls are TRBV5-1 and TRBJ2-3; D uncertain. The sequencing here drew on PBMCs, taken before nivolumab (anti-PD-1) treatment. In DNA, the CDR3 is TGCGCCAGCAGCAGGGTCAGCACAGATACGCAGTATTTT. This sequence encodes CASSRVSTDTQYF.